This TCR beta chain was captured in a study of blood T cell repertoires in COVID-19. The CDR3 length is 15 residues. J lost 7 bases, V lost 1 base, and 5 bases had no gene match. Germline V gives CDR1 SGHDN, CDR2 FVKESK. Assay: immunoSEQ multiplex PCR; the TCRdb copy retains only in-frame clones and omits some. The table includes around 95,000 clones, about nine tenths detected once. Sequenced input: peripheral blood. The chain couples TRBV14 to TRBJ2-2, with TRBD2 matching over 8 bases. The sequence was obtained from a man between 50 and 59 years old with active COVID-19. The CDR3 region is CASSQVSGGRGELFF. As DNA, the CDR3 is TGTGCCAGCAGCCAAGTCTCGGGAGGGCGCGGGGAGCTGTTTTTT.